What follows are 28 T cell receptor beta chains derived from one specimen sequenced in a study of post-analysis software for immune sequencing data. Study-wide points: Higher frequency in patients than in controls was seen for five TRBV segments, with TRBV5-6, TRBV5-1 and TRBV20-1 among them.

No antigens are known for them. Prepared libraries of TCR beta cDNA carried unique molecular identifiers. TCRdb independently ran MiXCR on the PCR reads; one entry per CDR3 protein. This sample carries under 650,000 distinct CDR3 sequences, around 40% of them seen once, and the ten largest clones take 1.5% to 2%. What was sequenced was blood. The receptors here all came from a girl aged 5-17 years with multiple sclerosis.

This clonotype was seen only a few times. This chain joins TRBV2 and TRBJ1-1; D uncertain. With 6 bases removed from V and 1 base from J, the gap between germline ends came to 18 bases. The CDR3 totals 16 residues. CDR1 is SNHLY, CDR2 FYNNEI, per germline. DNA of the CDR3: TGTGCCAGCAGCCCCGGCTCTTGGGGAACGAACACTGAAGCTTTCTTT. Residues: CASSPGSWGTNTEAFF.

This chain joins TRBV7-8 and TRBJ1-4; 7 bases map to TRBD1. The J segment lost 5 bases and the V segment lost 7 bases, leaving 10 bases of the junction unmatched. Germline loops: CDR1 SGHVS, CDR2 FQNEAQ. This CDR3 comprises 15 residues. The CDR3 DNA sequence: TGTGCCAGCACCCCCAGGGAGGGGGCCAATGAAAAACTGTTTTTT. Protein: CASTPREGANEKLFF. Based on the CDR3 plus reference TRBV7-8 and TRBJ1-4, the full variable domain is GAGVSQSPRYKVAKRGQDVALRCDPISGHVSLFWYQQALGQGPEFLTYFQNEAQLDKSGLPSDRFFAERPEGSVSTLKIQRTQQEDSAVYLCASTPREGANEKLFFGSGTQLSVL.

The chain employs TRBV13 and TRBJ1-4; D is perhaps TRBD1 (5 bases). Germline-derived CDR1 and CDR2 are PRHDT and FYEKMQ (reference sequence). CDR3 size: 15 residues. With 5 bases removed from V and 8 bases from J, the gap between germline ends came to 18 bases. The CDR3 DNA sequence: TGTGCCAGCAGCGCTATTCGGATAGGGGTCGAAAAACTGTTTTTT. This gives the protein CASSAIRIGVEKLFF.

The genes are TRBV12-3 or TRBV12-4 and TRBJ1-2; perhaps TRBD1 as D (5 bases). The CDR3 extends over 13 amino acids. The germline V and J ends were trimmed by 6 bases and 8 bases, with 16 bases remaining between them. CDR3 sequence reads: CASSPTAPNGYTF. The CDR3 DNA reads as TGTGCCAGCAGCCCGACAGCTCCCAACGGCTACACCTTC.

The chain is built from TRBV12-3 or TRBV12-4 and TRBJ1-6; TRBD1 agrees at 7 bases. V shed 6 bases, J shed 6 bases, and the junction held 2 bases outside the gene matches. The CDR3 covers 13 residues. In nucleotides, the CDR3 is TGTGCCAGCAGCCGGGACAGTAATTCACCCCTCCACTTT. It translates to CASSRDSNSPLHF.

J is TRBJ2-1 and V is TRBV7-8; D not resolved. The CDR3 sequence is 12 residues long. CDR1 is SGHVS and CDR2 is FQNEAQ in the germline V gene. The V end lost 6 bases, the J end lost 10 bases, and 13 bases lay between the germline ends. The DNA for the CDR3 is TGTGCCAGCAGGCCGGATCGAGCAGAGCAGTTCTTC. It translates to CASRPDRAEQFF.

This chain joins TRBV12-3 or TRBV12-4 and TRBJ1-2, with 8 bases identical to TRBD1. The CDR3 loop spans 15 amino acids. V lost 7 bases, J lost 2 bases, and 9 bases stayed unmatched. The CDR3 here is CASISGQAKNYGYTF. In DNA, the CDR3 is TGTGCCAGCATCTCGGGACAGGCCAAAAACTATGGCTACACCTTC.

The chain carries TRBV24-1 and TRBJ2-1, with 11 bases that match TRBD2. Germline CDR1 KGHDR, CDR2 SFDVKD. There are 16 residues in the CDR3. V lost 4 bases and J lost 7; bases outside the gene matches: 8. CDR3 amino acids: CATSDPGTSGGNEQFF. DNA of the CDR3: TGTGCCACCAGTGACCCCGGGACTAGCGGTGGAAATGAGCAGTTCTTC.

The V call is TRBV4-1, the J call TRBJ1-2; 10 bases map to TRBD1. Germline V CDR1 and CDR2: MGHRA, YSYEKL. The V segment lost 2 bases and the J segment 7 bases; nucleotides outside the gene matches: 19. The CDR3 is 19 residues long. The CDR3 region has the DNA TGCGCCAGCAGCCAACTGACCCGACAGGGGGCAAACCCTCTCCCTGGCTACACCTTC. It encodes CASSQLTRQGANPLPGYTF.

This clonotype was seen a handful of times. CDR3: CASSPGQGKRANYGYTF. The CDR3 nucleotides read TGTGCCAGCAGTCCGGGACAGGGGAAGAGGGCTAACTATGGCTACACCTTC. The chain links TRBV27 to TRBJ1-2; 10 positions agree with TRBD1. Losses at the gene ends were 5 bases for V and 0 bases for J; bases not matched to a gene: 9. The CDR3 covers 17 residues. Germline CDR1 reads MNHEY; CDR2 reads SMNVEV (reference sequence).

The V and J genes are TRBV12-3 or TRBV12-4 and TRBJ2-7, with TRBD2 as a possible D gene (6 bases). Trimming cost V 3 bases and J 2 bases, with 14 bases left between them. This CDR3 spans 15 amino acids. CDR3 nucleotide sequence: TGTGCCAGCAGTTTGGGGAGGAATCCTACCTACGAGCAGTACTTC. Its protein is CASSLGRNPTYEQYF.

This chain joins TRBV6-6 and TRBJ2-1; D unclear. Trimming removed 5 bases at V and 1 base at J, with 12 bases between. The germline V gene has CDR1 MNHNY and CDR2 SVGAGI (reference sequence). The CDR3 has 15 residues. The CDR3 nucleotides read TGTGCCAGCAGTAGGCAGACATGGTCCTACAATGAGCAGTTCTTC. Protein sequence: CASSRQTWSYNEQFF.

This clonotype was seen a few times. The J gene is TRBJ2-7, the V gene TRBV12-3 or TRBV12-4; D uncertain. V was pared by 3 bases and J by 3 bases, with 15 bases between. This CDR3 region has 15 residues. The CDR3 nucleotides are TGTGCCAGCAGTTTGACAACAGCAAGATTCTACGAGCAGTACTTC. Amino acid sequence: CASSLTTARFYEQYF.

This clonotype was detected many times. This sequence joins TRBV7-3 and TRBJ1-2, with D possibly being TRBD1 (6 bases). This CDR3 is built from 14 residues. Germline CDR1 and CDR2: SGHTA and FQGTGA. Trimming cost V 5 bases and J 6 bases, with 16 bases left between them. The CDR3 sequence is CASSLGPGADGYTF. The CDR3 coding sequence is TGTGCCAGCAGCCTCGGGCCAGGGGCGGATGGCTACACCTTC.

The chain is built from TRBV10-1 and TRBJ2-7; D ambiguous. The V gene's germline CDR1 is WNHNN and CDR2 SYGVQD (reference sequence). V lost 4 bases to trimming and J lost 4 bases, with 8 bases between them. The CDR3 runs to 12 residues. The chain's CDR3 is CASSADRYEQYF. The CDR3 DNA reads TGCGCCAGCAGTGCGGACCGATACGAGCAGTACTTC.

This rearrangement joins TRBV12-3 or TRBV12-4 to TRBJ2-1, with a possible D match to TRBD2 (6 bases). This CDR3 is built from 15 residues. Trimming removed 6 bases from V and 8 bases from J, with 20 bases in between. The CDR3 loop is CASSPGTPWRDEQFF. In DNA, the CDR3 is TGTGCCAGCAGCCCCGGAACACCCTGGAGGGATGAGCAGTTCTTC.

This clonotype rates as medium-sized. The chain has TRBV12-3 or TRBV12-4 and TRBJ2-7; D may be TRBD1 or TRBD2 (5 bases each). V lost 3 bases, J lost 5 bases, and 11 bases lay in between. This CDR3 is built from 13 residues. CDR3 in amino acids: CASSLGLGDEQYF. The CDR3 nucleotides are TGTGCCAGCAGTTTGGGCCTGGGGGACGAGCAGTACTTC.

This clonotype was picked up a small number of times. The DNA of the CDR3 is TGTGCCAGCAGCCCCGGGACAAATTTCTACAATGAGCAGTTCTTC. Its translation: CASSPGTNFYNEQFF. The rearrangement links TRBV7-7 to TRBJ2-1; a possible D gene is TRBD1 (6 bases). Per germline, CDR1 SSHAT and CDR2 FNYEAQ (reference sequence). The V and J ends lost 5 bases and 3 bases respectively, with 14 bases between them. CDR3 length equals 15 residues. Complete variable domain (other parts from reference TRBV7-7 and TRBJ2-1): GAGVSQSPRYKVTKRGQDVTLRCDPISSHATLYWYQQALGQGPEFLTYFNYEAQPDKSGLPSDRFSAERPEGSISTLTIQRTEQRDSAMYRCASSPGTNFYNEQFFGPGTRLTVL.

The chain recombines TRBV12-3 or TRBV12-4 with TRBJ2-5; D possibly corresponds to TRBD1 (5 bases). The DNA end lines up better with TRBJ2-7; the J call may be wrong. The CDR3 has 13 residues. In DNA form, the CDR3 reads TGTGCCAGCAGCAAACAGGAGACCTACGAGCAGTACTTC. As protein: CASSKQETYEQYF.

The rearrangement joins TRBV6-6 to TRBJ2-7; tentatively, D is TRBD1 (6 bases). Germline loops: CDR1 MNHNY, CDR2 SVGAGI (reference sequence). Deletions cut 2 bases from V and 3 bases from J, with 14 bases between. The CDR3 has 15 amino acids. DNA for the CDR3: TGTGCCAGCAGTTACGGCAGGGGCACCGTCTACGAGCAGTACTTC. The encoded protein is CASSYGRGTVYEQYF.

This chain links TRBV27 with TRBJ1-2, with TRBD1 identical over 12 bases. The CDR3 totals 16 residues. Per the germline V gene, CDR1 is MNHEY and CDR2 is SMNVEV (reference sequence). V gave up 4 bases and J gave up 6 bases; unmatched junction bases: 9. The CDR3 nucleotides read TGTGCCAGCAGTTCATCCGGGACAGGGGGCGTCGATGGCTACACCTTC. This translates into CASSSSGTGGVDGYTF.

This chain joins TRBV12-3 or TRBV12-4 and TRBJ1-6; D is ambiguous. The CDR3 is 15 amino acids. V was shortened by 3 bases and J by 7 bases, with 13 bases between the two germline ends. The DNA for the CDR3 is TGTGCCAGCAGTTTGGAGGGCGGACTAAATTCACCCCTCCACTTT. Encoded protein: CASSLEGGLNSPLHF.

The chain links TRBV29-1 to TRBJ1-2, with no clear D. CDR1 SQVTM and CDR2 ANQGSEA come from the germline V gene. The V and J ends lost 6 bases and 4 bases respectively, with 15 bases between them. This CDR3 comprises 13 residues. The CDR3 here is CSVSSAGRYGYTF. The CDR3 nucleotides read TGCAGCGTCTCATCCGCCGGCCGCTATGGCTACACCTTC. Using reference TRBV29-1 and TRBJ1-2 for the parts outside the CDR3, the full variable domain is SAVISQKPSRDICQRGTSLTIQCQVDSQVTMMFWYRQQPGQSLTLIATANQGSEATYESGFVIDKFPISRPNLTFSTLTVSNMSPEDSSIYLCSVSSAGRYGYTFGSGTRLTVV.

This clonotype was found a few times. The chain employs TRBV7-8 and TRBJ1-1, with D possibly being TRBD1 (5 bases). The CDR3 loop spans 16 amino acids. V lost 0 bases and J lost 2, with 13 bases in between. Germline values: CDR1 SGHVS, CDR2 FQNEAQ. The CDR3 region is CASSLAGARANTEAFF. Written as DNA, the CDR3 is TGTGCCAGCAGCTTAGCGGGCGCCAGGGCCAACACTGAAGCTTTCTTT. Full variable domain (missing parts from reference TRBV7-8 and TRBJ1-1): GAGVSQSPRYKVAKRGQDVALRCDPISGHVSLFWYQQALGQGPEFLTYFQNEAQLDKSGLPSDRFFAERPEGSVSTLKIQRTQQEDSAVYLCASSLAGARANTEAFFGQGTRLTVV.

This clonotype has more than one count but fewer than ten. The chain uses TRBV29-1 and TRBJ1-1, with D possibly TRBD1 on 5 matching bases. CDR1 is SQVTM, CDR2 ANQGSEA, per germline. The CDR3 is made up of 13 amino acids. V shed 4 bases and J shed 0 bases, with 9 bases lying between them. This chain's CDR3 is CSVGGLMNTEAFF. CDR3 DNA sequence: TGCAGCGTTGGGGGCCTAATGAACACTGAAGCTTTCTTT.

The sample holds many counts of this clonotype. The rearrangement joins TRBV24-1 to TRBJ2-5; D could derive from TRBD1 or TRBD2 (5 bases each). Deletions cut 0 bases from V and 2 bases from J, with 12 bases between. This CDR3 comprises 16 residues. The germline CDR1 and CDR2 sequences are KGHDR and SFDVKD. CDR3 DNA sequence: TGTGCCACCAGTGATTTGGTCTTTGGGGGACAAGAGACCCAGTACTTC. It specifies CATSDLVFGGQETQYF.

The chain carries TRBV15 and TRBJ1-1; TRBD1 might be the D (5 bases). V was trimmed by 2 bases and J by 6 bases, leaving 16 bases between them. CDR1 is LNHNV, CDR2 YYDKDF, per germline (reference sequence). This CDR3 contains 15 residues. The CDR3 sequence is CATSRIVRGGAEAFF. The CDR3 DNA reads TGTGCCACCAGCAGAATAGTGAGGGGAGGTGCTGAAGCTTTCTTT.

V and J are TRBV6-6 and TRBJ2-6; 7 bases line up with TRBD1. Germline V gene data show CDR1 as MNHNY and CDR2 as SVGAGI (reference sequence). The CDR3 has 16 amino acids. After removal of 7 bases from V and 1 base from J, the junction contained 7 bases not matched to a gene. The CDR3 sequence: CASTDRASSGANVLTF. CDR3 coding DNA: TGTGCCAGCACCGACAGGGCTTCGTCTGGGGCCAACGTCCTGACTTTC.